Sequencing of this T cell receptor beta chain was carried out in a study of T-cell memory formation after mild COVID-19. For the study at large: Largely, TCR clusters stayed within a single donor.

V was pared by 6 bases and J by 5 bases, with 14 bases between. The CDR3 runs to 13 residues. Germline V gene sequence: CDR1 MNHNS, CDR2 SASEGT. Study conclusions and caveats: Contracting clones localized mainly to CM and EM when CD4+ and mainly to EMRA when CD8+. There were some responding clones in pre-infection memory, which suggested that cross-reactive memory had joined.

About this clonotype itself: Its antigen is as yet unknown.

Libraries for TCRalpha and TCRbeta carried sample barcodes and unique molecular identifiers via 5'RACE. TCRdb redid the calling of the 5' RACE reads with MiXCR, one entry per CDR3 protein. The data contain approximately 350,000 distinct CDR3 sequences, 28% of them singletons. The source is an adult woman who had mild COVID-19 (a few samples of this study predate the infection). Cell type and time point are not known. The sequencing sample was made of PBMCs or a T cell subset sorted from them (not recorded which). The rearrangement uses TRBV6-1 and TRBJ2-7; D is unclear. As DNA, the CDR3 is TGTGCCAGCAGCGAATGGGATTGGGACGAGCAGTACTTC. As protein: CASSEWDWDEQYF.